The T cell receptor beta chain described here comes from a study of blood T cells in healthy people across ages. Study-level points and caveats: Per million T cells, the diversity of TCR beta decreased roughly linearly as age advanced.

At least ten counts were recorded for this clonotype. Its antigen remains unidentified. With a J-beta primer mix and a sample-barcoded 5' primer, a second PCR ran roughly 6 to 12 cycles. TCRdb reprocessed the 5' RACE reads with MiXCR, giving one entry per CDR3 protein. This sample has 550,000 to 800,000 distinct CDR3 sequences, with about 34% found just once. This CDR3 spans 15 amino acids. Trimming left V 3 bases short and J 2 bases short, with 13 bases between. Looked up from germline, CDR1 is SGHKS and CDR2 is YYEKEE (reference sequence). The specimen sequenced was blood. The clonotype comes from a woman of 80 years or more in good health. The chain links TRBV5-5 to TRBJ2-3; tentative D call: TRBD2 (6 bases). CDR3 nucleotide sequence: TGTGCCAGCAGCTGGCGGGATGTTCCCACAGATACGCAGTATTTT. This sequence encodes CASSWRDVPTDTQYF.